What follows are 17 T cell receptor beta chains derived from one specimen sequenced in a study of T cell responses to AZD1222 COVID-19 vaccine (dated by TCRdb to about 2021). According to the study, the label for this sample's time point signals: baseline before first vaccination. Libraries were prepared through the immunoSEQ multiplex PCR assay. TCRdb obtained this table from immuneACCESS and retained in-frame rearrangements with V and J assigned. These tables miss some clones; where compared with another copy, unresolved V genes account for less than half of the shortfall, and the remainder is unexplained. This sample's records show about 140,000 clones. The ten top clones hold 2% to 2.5% of the sample. Source material: peripheral blood. Source of these receptors: an adult in good health.

In DNA, the CDR3 is TGTGCCTGGAGTGTAGGACAGGGGATTAACTATGGCTACACCTTC. Protein sequence: CAWSVGQGINYGYTF. The V gene is TRBV30, the J gene TRBJ1-2, with TRBD1 matching 9 bases. The ends lost 0 bases at V and 1 base at J; junction bases unmatched: 3. The V gene's germline CDR1 is GTSNPN and CDR2 SVGIG (reference sequence). The CDR3 extends over 15 amino acids.

This chain connects TRBV14 to TRBJ2-3, with no clear D. The CDR3 has 16 residues. CDR1 is SGHDN and CDR2 is FVKESK in the germline V gene. V dropped 4 bases and J dropped 2 bases, with 16 bases sitting between them. Written as DNA, the CDR3 is TGTGCCAGCAGCCCAACCATGGCAACAATCACAGATACGCAGTATTTT. This encodes CASSPTMATITDTQYF.

The gene calls are TRBV18 and TRBJ1-1; D uncertain. The CDR3 sequence is 15 residues long. V was trimmed by 3 bases and J by 0 bases, leaving 11 bases between them. CDR1 and CDR2 (germline): KGHSH, LQKENI. The CDR3 sequence is CASSPSDTLNTEAFF. CDR3 sequence (DNA): TGTGCCAGCTCACCGAGCGACACCCTGAACACTGAAGCTTTCTTT.

This sequence joins TRBV3-1 (or the pseudogene TRBV3-2) and TRBJ1-2; D remains unclear. Trimming shortened V by 5 bases and J by 3 bases, and 7 bases separated the two germline ends. CDR3 size: 12 residues. Germline V CDR1 and CDR2: LGHDT, YNNKEL (reference sequence). The CDR3 sequence is CASSDGYYGYTF. The CDR3 DNA sequence: TGTGCCAGCAGCGACGGCTACTATGGCTACACCTTC.

The chain couples TRBV15 to TRBJ2-7; D gene unclear. V was shortened by 0 bases and J by 1 base, with 7 bases between the two germline ends. Per the germline V gene, CDR1 is LNHNV and CDR2 is YYDKDF (reference sequence). The CDR3 has 14 amino acids. CDR3 bases: TGTGCCACCAGCAGAGAAGGGTATTCCTACGAGCAGTACTTC. Protein product: CATSREGYSYEQYF.

The gene calls are TRBV3-1 (or the pseudogene TRBV3-2) and TRBJ1-1; D might be TRBD1 (6 bases). The CDR3 contains 16 residues. Germline V gives CDR1 LGHDT, CDR2 YNNKEL (reference sequence). Trimming took 4 bases from V and 0 from J, leaving 15 bases between them. In DNA, the CDR3 is TGTGCCAGCAGCCCCTGGACAGAAAAAATGAACACTGAAGCTTTCTTT. Encoded protein: CASSPWTEKMNTEAFF.

The CDR3 nucleotides read TGCGCCAGCAGCCAAGGGACAGGGCCATCCTACGAGCAGTACTTC. Residues: CASSQGTGPSYEQYF. This chain links TRBV4-3 with TRBJ2-7; 8 bases map to TRBD1. CDR1 and CDR2 from the germline V gene are LGHNA and YSLEER. This CDR3 has 15 amino acids. V trimming: 1 base; J trimming: 1 base; junction bases outside the gene matches: 3.

The V and J genes are TRBV29-1 and TRBJ1-1, with a weak D call TRBD1 (5 bases). The ends were cut back, 5 bases at V and 5 bases at J, with 12 bases in the middle. Germline V gene lookup returns CDR1 SQVTM and CDR2 ANQGSEA. There are 12 residues in the CDR3. DNA of the CDR3: TGCAGCGTTCCGGGGGTTCGAACTGAAGCTTTCTTT. It yields the protein CSVPGVRTEAFF.

The genes are TRBV18 and TRBJ1-5, with a weak D call TRBD1 (5 bases). The CDR3 contains 15 residues. The ends were cut back, 3 bases at V and 5 bases at J, with 14 bases in the middle. Per the germline V gene, CDR1 is KGHSH and CDR2 is LQKENI. In DNA form, the CDR3 reads TGTGCCAGCTCACCTCTAGAGGGGTTGGATCAGCCCCAGCATTTT. Residues: CASSPLEGLDQPQHF.

The genes are TRBV5-1 and TRBJ2-4; 10 bases map to TRBD1. Germline CDR1 SGHRS, CDR2 YFSETQ. The CDR3 has 14 amino acids. J gave up 8 bases and V 4 bases, and 6 bases lay outside the gene matches. The CDR3 DNA reads TGCGCCAGCAGCCCAGACAGGGGGCGCGACATTCAGTACTTC. Amino acid sequence: CASSPDRGRDIQYF.

This rearrangement joins TRBV29-1 to TRBJ2-1; tentative D call: TRBD2 (5 bases). Between the trimmed V and J ends, which lost 3 bases and 7 bases, there was a span of 10 bases. CDR1 and CDR2 (germline): SQVTM, ANQGSEA. The CDR3 has 12 residues. The CDR3 DNA is TGCAGCGTTGATCAAAGAGGGAATGAGCAGTTCTTC. Its translation is CSVDQRGNEQFF.

The rearrangement joins TRBV4-2 to TRBJ1-3; D is unresolved. CDR1 and CDR2 from the germline V gene are LGHNA and YNFKEQ. CDR3 size: 11 residues. The ends were cut back, 0 bases at V and 13 bases at J, with 7 bases in the middle. The CDR3 sequence is CASSQDLRIYF. The CDR3 region has the DNA TGTGCCAGCAGCCAAGATCTCCGGATATATTTT.

This chain joins TRBV19 and TRBJ1-2; tentatively, D is TRBD1 (6 bases). The CDR3 sequence is 12 residues long. Trimming shortened V by 8 bases and J by 7 bases, and 14 bases separated the two germline ends. Germline values: CDR1 LNHDA, CDR2 SQIVND (reference sequence). CDR3 nucleotide sequence: TGTGCCAGTCGGACAGCCTGGGGTGGCTACACCTTC. It specifies CASRTAWGGYTF.

The chain is built from TRBV10-3 and TRBJ1-2; D is possibly TRBD1 (5 bases). V was shortened by 4 bases and J by 6 bases, with 15 bases between the two germline ends. There are 14 residues in the CDR3. Germline V CDR1 and CDR2: ENHRY, SYGVKD. The CDR3 bases are TGTGCCATCAGTGCTCAAGGCAGGGAAAATGGCTACACCTTC. Translated: CAISAQGRENGYTF.

The J gene is TRBJ1-3, the V gene TRBV7-9; D is undetermined. V dropped 4 bases and J dropped 0 bases, with 13 bases sitting between them. This CDR3 is built from 16 residues. Germline V CDR1 and CDR2: SEHNR, FQNEAQ (reference sequence). The CDR3 loop is CASSSAGVGSGNTIYF. The CDR3 nucleotides are TGTGCCAGCAGCTCCGCCGGGGTCGGCTCTGGAAACACCATATATTTT.

This chain connects TRBV5-5 to TRBJ1-4; 7 bases are a match to TRBD1. The CDR3 contains 16 residues. Trimming removed 1 base from V and 12 bases from J; junction bases left unmatched: 15. Per the germline V gene, CDR1 is SGHKS and CDR2 is YYEKEE (reference sequence). This CDR3 is CASSLSGTANYEELFF. The CDR3 DNA is TGTGCCAGCAGCTTGTCGGGGACAGCAAATTATGAGGAACTGTTTTTT.

The chain employs TRBV4-1 and TRBJ2-7; unclear D gene. V shed 1 base and J shed 2 bases, with 15 bases lying between them. Germline V lookup: CDR1 MGHRA, CDR2 YSYEKL. This CDR3 has 16 residues. This CDR3 is CASSQVGGLNTYEQYF. In DNA form, the CDR3 reads TGCGCCAGCAGCCAAGTGGGTGGTCTTAACACCTACGAGCAGTACTTC.